The T cell receptor beta chain described here comes from a study of control samples from healthy donors and cancer patients. V gave up 5 bases and J gave up 5 bases; unmatched junction bases: 4. The CDR3 loop spans 14 amino acids. Germline V gives CDR1 MNHEY, CDR2 SVGAGI. The protocol was immunoSEQ multiplex PCR, while the TCRdb copy is restricted to in-frame clones and leaves out a portion. The table includes about 30,000 clones, 85% detected once. The sequence derives from a woman aged 60-70 years with head and neck cancer. The material sequenced was PBMCs. The genes are TRBV6-5 and TRBJ1-3; 9 positions match TRBD1. In DNA, the CDR3 is TGTGCCAGCAGTCCAACAGGGGGCCGAAACACCATATATTTT. Amino acids: CASSPTGGRNTIYF.